Below are 2 T cell receptor beta chains sequenced from a single sample in a study of T cell clonotyping in hematopoietic cell transplantation. Libraries were prepared by immunoSEQ multiplex PCR; TCRdb keeps only in-frame clonotypes and omits some of them. Counted here are fewer than 25,000 clones, 70% to 85% occurring once; the ten biggest clones make up less than 20%. Time point reported: recipient sample about 28 days before transplant, after cytoreduction. Sequencing was performed on peripheral blood mononuclear cells, taken before stem cell transplant. These receptors came from a man aged 60 to 75 with acute myeloid leukemia. Some clones in this sample may be carry-over from other donors' samples.

The table lists this clone with a count of one. V and J are TRBV4-3 and TRBJ1-6; D is possibly TRBD1 (5 bases). Germline lookup yields CDR1 LGHNA and CDR2 YSLEER. V lost 0 bases and J lost 9, with 9 bases in between. This CDR3 is built from 14 residues. CDR3 residues: CASSQEGRVSPLHF. As DNA, the CDR3 is TGCGCCAGCAGCCAAGAAGGCAGGGTTTCACCCCTCCACTTT.

The CDR3 reads CASSLRVNTDTQYF. CDR3 sequence (DNA): TGTGCCAGCAGCCTCAGGGTTAACACAGATACGCAGTATTTT. The chain uses TRBV14 and TRBJ2-3, with TRBD1 as a possible D gene (5 bases). Germline CDR1 SGHDN, CDR2 FVKESK. Trimming took off 4 bases at V and 2 bases at J, with 10 bases between the two ends. The length of the CDR3 is 14 residues.